This T cell receptor beta chain is from a study of blood T cell repertoires in COVID-19. Overall study context: T cells, B-cell-depleted T cells, or PBMCs provided the cDNA or gDNA that served as material.

This clone was seen only once. V lost 4 bases and J 3 bases, leaving 3 bases between the germline ends. The CDR3 runs to 11 residues. The germline CDR1 and CDR2 sequences are MDHEN and SYDVKM. Some clones are missing from TCRdb's copy, which holds only in-frame ones; the method was immunoSEQ multiplex PCR. Of 130,000 or so clones listed, approximately 88% are singletons. The chain has TRBV28 and TRBJ1-2, with D unresolved. The material sequenced was peripheral blood. The sequence derives from a man in his 60s with active or convalescent COVID-19. The CDR3 coding sequence is TGTGCCAGCAGTTCTCACTATGGCTACACCTTC. This encodes CASSSHYGYTF.